These 11 T cell receptor beta chains share one sample of origin, sequenced in a study of metastatic and nonmetastatic thyroid tumors. None of the patients had undergone any treatment ahead of thyroid surgery. TCRdb re-processed the PCR reads through MiXCR. The repertoire has about 43,000 clones, roughly 11% of them found once; the top ten carry around 25%. The specimen sequenced was blood. These receptors were taken from a female donor with papillary thyroid cancer or a benign thyroid nodule (not recorded which). Some clones in this sample may be carry-over from other donors' samples.

This clone was counted only a few times. The chain links TRBV6-1 to TRBJ2-7, with TRBD1 matching over 10 bases. CDR3 length: 15 amino acids. Germline V gene lookup returns CDR1 MNHNS and CDR2 SASEGT. V shed 2 bases, J shed 5 bases, and the junction held 6 bases outside the gene matches. CDR3 protein: CASSESGTGAHEQYF. The CDR3 nucleotides are TGTGCCAGCAGTGAATCCGGGACAGGGGCCCACGAGCAGTACTTC.

This clone showed up many times. This chain connects TRBV2 to TRBJ1-2; D is unclear. The germline V gene has CDR1 SNHLY and CDR2 FYNNEI. The CDR3 extends over 11 amino acids. V was pared by 10 bases and J by 6 bases, with 12 bases between. CDR3 sequence: CANQRENGYTF. The CDR3 DNA follows: TGTGCCAACCAACGGGAGAATGGCTACACCTTC.

This clone showed up many times. V and J are TRBV12-3 or TRBV12-4 and TRBJ2-5; 9 nucleotides align to TRBD2. The CDR3 covers 15 residues. V lost 6 bases and J lost 5; bases outside the gene matches: 10. The CDR3 region is CASSHSLSGSETQYF. In DNA, the CDR3 is TGTGCCAGCAGCCACTCTCTTAGCGGGAGCGAGACCCAGTACTTC.

On this clone: A much bigger clone sits one base away, suggesting this may be a read error. This sequence joins TRBV25-1 and TRBJ2-7; TRBD1 agrees at 8 bases. The CDR3 has 16 amino acids. V lost 2 bases, J lost 5 bases, and 11 bases stayed unmatched. Germline CDR1 and CDR2: MGHDK and SYGVNS. CDR3 residues: CASSEVVGTGSDEQYF. CDR3 bases: TGTGCCAGCAGTGAAGTCGTAGGGACAGGATCTGACGAGCAGTACTTC.

This clone was counted a few times. A clone one base away is much larger, so this may be a read error. The rearrangement uses TRBV2 and TRBJ2-5, with unresolved D. The length of the CDR3 is 13 residues. The germline CDR1 and CDR2 sequences are SNHLY and FYNNEI. V was shortened by 7 bases and J by 0 bases, with 9 bases between the two germline ends. The CDR3 DNA reads as TGTGCCAGCATTGACGGGTACCAAGAGACCCAGTACTTC. It codes for CASIDGYQETQYF.

This clone was observed at least ten times. The gene calls are TRBV28 and TRBJ1-1, with a tentative D call TRBD1 (5 bases). The CDR3 runs 14 residues. The V gene's germline CDR1 is MDHEN and CDR2 SYDVKM. V lost 5 bases and J 3 bases, leaving 13 bases between the germline ends. For the CDR3, the DNA is TGTGCCAGCAGTACCTTCGACAGCTACACTGAAGCTTTCTTT. This translates into CASSTFDSYTEAFF.

This clone has just a few counts. A much larger clonotype is one base distant, so this may be a read error. The rearrangement joins TRBV18 to TRBJ2-7; 7 bases agree with TRBD1. This CDR3 is built from 15 residues. Germline V gives CDR1 KGHSH, CDR2 LQKENI. The CDR3 DNA is TGTACCAGCTCCGAGTACAGGGGCGGCTCCTACGAGCAGTACTTC. Encoded protein: CTSSEYRGGSYEQYF.

This clone was counted many times. The V and J genes are TRBV13 and TRBJ2-3; 12 bases match TRBD2. J was trimmed by 4 bases and V by 2 bases; bases with no gene match: 13. Germline CDR1 and CDR2: PRHDT and FYEKMQ (reference sequence). CDR3 length: 19 residues. The DNA of the CDR3 is TGTGCCAGCAGCTTACTAGCGGGAGGGCCCCGAGGCCCCCCAGATACGCAGTATTTT. It yields the protein CASSLLAGGPRGPPDTQYF. The variable domain in full, completed from reference TRBV13 and TRBJ2-3, reads AAGVIQSPRHLIKEKRETATLKCYPIPRHDTVYWYQQGPGQDPQFLISFYEKMQSDKGSIPDRFSAQQFSDYHSELNMSSLELGDSALYFCASSLLAGGPRGPPDTQYFGPGTRLTVL.

This clone was counted ten times or more. The DNA for the CDR3 is TGTGCCAGCAGCTCCGGGGGATGGGACAATCAGCCCCAGCATTTT. Protein sequence: CASSSGGWDNQPQHF. The chain carries TRBV9 and TRBJ1-5; D possibly corresponds to TRBD1 (5 bases). Trimming left V 4 bases short and J 3 bases short, with 14 bases between. The germline V gene has CDR1 SGDLS and CDR2 YYNGEE. The CDR3 consists of 15 residues.

J is TRBJ1-6 and V is TRBV6-1; D ambiguous. Germline assignment: CDR1 MNHNS and CDR2 SASEGT. This CDR3 contains 12 residues. The V end was cut by 5 bases, the J end by 9 bases, with 8 bases between. CDR3: CASSPVTSPLHF. CDR3 nucleotide sequence: TGTGCCAGCAGTCCCGTAACTTCACCCCTCCACTTT.

Many counts were recorded for this clone. The CDR3 sequence: CATSGRDRYNTEAFF. CDR3 in DNA: TGTGCCACCAGCGGTCGGGACAGATATAACACTGAAGCTTTCTTT. The gene calls are TRBV15 and TRBJ1-1; TRBD1 matches 7 bases. CDR1 LNHNV and CDR2 YYDKDF come from the germline V gene (reference sequence). The CDR3 sequence is 15 residues long. Trimming cost V 5 bases and J 2 bases; bases outside gene matches: 8.